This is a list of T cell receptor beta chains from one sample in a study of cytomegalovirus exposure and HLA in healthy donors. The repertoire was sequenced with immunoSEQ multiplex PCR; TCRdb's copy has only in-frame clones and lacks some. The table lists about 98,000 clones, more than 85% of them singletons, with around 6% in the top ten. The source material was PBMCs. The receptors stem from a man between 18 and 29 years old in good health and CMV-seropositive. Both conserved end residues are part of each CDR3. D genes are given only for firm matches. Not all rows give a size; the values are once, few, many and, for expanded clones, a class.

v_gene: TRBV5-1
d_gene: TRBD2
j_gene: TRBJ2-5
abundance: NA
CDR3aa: CASSLKSWGGQETQYF
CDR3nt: TGCGCCAGCAGCTTGAAGTCTTGGGGGGGCCAAGAGACCCAGTACTTC

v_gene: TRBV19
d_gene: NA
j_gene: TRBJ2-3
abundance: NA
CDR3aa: CASSMSGVTDTQYF
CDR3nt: TGTGCCAGTAGTATGTCGGGAGTAACGGATACGCAGTATTTT

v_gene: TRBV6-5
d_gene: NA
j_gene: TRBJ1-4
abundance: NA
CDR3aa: CASSYSLGPPPEKLFF
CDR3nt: TGTGCCAGCAGTTACTCGTTGGGGCCACCGCCTGAAAAACTGTTTTTT

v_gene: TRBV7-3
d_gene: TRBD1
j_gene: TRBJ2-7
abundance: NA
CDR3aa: CASSLGQVPYEQYF
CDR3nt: TGTGCCAGCAGCTTAGGACAGGTCCCCTACGAGCAGTACTTC

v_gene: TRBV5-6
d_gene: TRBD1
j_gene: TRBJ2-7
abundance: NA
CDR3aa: CASSFGTGGSEQYF
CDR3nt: TGTGCCAGCAGCTTCGGGACAGGGGGGTCCGAGCAGTACTTC

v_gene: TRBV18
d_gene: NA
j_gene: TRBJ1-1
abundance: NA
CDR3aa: CASSPIGDNEAFF
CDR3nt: TGTGCCAGCTCACCAATTGGGGACAATGAAGCTTTCTTT

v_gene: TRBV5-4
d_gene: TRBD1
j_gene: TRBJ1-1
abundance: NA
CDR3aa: CASRLGQLNTEAFF
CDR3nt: TGTGCCAGCAGATTGGGACAGCTTAACACTGAAGCTTTCTTT

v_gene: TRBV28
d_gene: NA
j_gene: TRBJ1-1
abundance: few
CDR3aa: CASTRIPGGSTEAFF
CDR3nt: TGTGCCAGCACCCGTATTCCCGGGGGATCCACTGAAGCTTTCTTT

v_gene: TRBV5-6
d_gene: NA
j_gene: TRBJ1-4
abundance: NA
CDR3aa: CASSIVDEKLFF
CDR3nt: TGTGCCAGCAGCATCGTTGATGAAAAACTGTTTTTT

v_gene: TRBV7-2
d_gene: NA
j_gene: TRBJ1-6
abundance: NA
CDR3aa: CASSPGGSFLSSPLHF
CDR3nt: TGTGCCAGCAGCCCGGGGGGGTCTTTTCTGAGTTCACCCCTCCACTTT

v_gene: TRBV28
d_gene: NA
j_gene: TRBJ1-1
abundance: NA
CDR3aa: CASSFHLSSGHTEAFF
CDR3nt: TGTGCCAGCAGTTTCCACCTTTCTTCAGGTCACACTGAAGCTTTCTTT

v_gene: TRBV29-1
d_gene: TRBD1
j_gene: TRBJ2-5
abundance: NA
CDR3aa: CSVGTGRKETQYF
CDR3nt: TGCAGCGTGGGGACAGGGAGAAAAGAGACCCAGTACTTC

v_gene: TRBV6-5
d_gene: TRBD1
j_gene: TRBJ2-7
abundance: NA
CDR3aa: CASSYDRAYEQYF
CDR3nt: TGTGCCAGCAGTTACGACAGGGCCTACGAGCAGTACTTC

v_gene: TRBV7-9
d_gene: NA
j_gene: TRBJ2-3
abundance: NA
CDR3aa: CASSFSGVTDTQYF
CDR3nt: TGTGCCAGCAGCTTTTCAGGGGTTACGGATACGCAGTATTTT

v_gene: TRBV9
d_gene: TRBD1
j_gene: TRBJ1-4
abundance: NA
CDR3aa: CASSVAGLQGEKLFF
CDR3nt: TGTGCCAGCAGCGTCGCGGGGTTACAGGGGGAAAAACTGTTTTTT

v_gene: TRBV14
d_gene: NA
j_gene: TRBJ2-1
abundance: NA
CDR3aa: CASSQDSSAYNEQFF
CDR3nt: TGTGCCAGCAGCCAAGATTCTAGCGCCTACAATGAGCAGTTCTTC

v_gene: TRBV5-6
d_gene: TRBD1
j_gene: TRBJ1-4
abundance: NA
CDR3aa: CASSLDRDRANEKLFF
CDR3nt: TGTGCCAGCAGCCTGGACCGGGACAGGGCTAATGAAAAACTGTTTTTT

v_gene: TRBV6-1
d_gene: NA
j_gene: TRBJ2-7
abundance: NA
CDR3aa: CASSEATRSYEQYF
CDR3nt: TGTGCCAGCAGTGAAGCTACGCGGTCCTACGAGCAGTACTTC

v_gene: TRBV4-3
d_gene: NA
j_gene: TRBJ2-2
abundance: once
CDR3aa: CASSQERLATAGELFF
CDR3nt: TGCGCCAGCAGCCAAGAGAGGCTAGCGACGGCCGGGGAGCTGTTTTTT

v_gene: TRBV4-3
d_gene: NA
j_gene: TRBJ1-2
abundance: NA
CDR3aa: CASSQGQGFYGYTF
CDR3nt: TGCGCCAGCAGCCAAGGGCAGGGTTTCTATGGCTACACCTTC

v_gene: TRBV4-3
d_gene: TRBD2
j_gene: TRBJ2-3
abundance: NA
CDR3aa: CASSQDLRTSGPPDTQYF
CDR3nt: TGCGCCAGCAGCCAAGATCTCCGGACTAGCGGCCCCCCAGATACGCAGTATTTT

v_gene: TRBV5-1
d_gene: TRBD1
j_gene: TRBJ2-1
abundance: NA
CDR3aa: CASSPLGGALRNEQFF
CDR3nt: TGCGCCAGCAGCCCTTTAGGGGGCGCTCTCCGAAATGAGCAGTTCTTC

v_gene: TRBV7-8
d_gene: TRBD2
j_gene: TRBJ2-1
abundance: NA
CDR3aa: CASEGLAGVFYNEQFF
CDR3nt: TGTGCCAGCGAGGGACTAGCGGGCGTTTTTTACAATGAGCAGTTCTTC

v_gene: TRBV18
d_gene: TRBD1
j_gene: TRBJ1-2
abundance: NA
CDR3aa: CASSPPWTGRPYGYTF
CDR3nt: TGTGCCAGCTCACCACCGTGGACAGGGCGACCCTATGGCTACACCTTC

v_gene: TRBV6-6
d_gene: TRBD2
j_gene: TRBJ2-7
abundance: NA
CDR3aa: CASSYSGSTYEQYF
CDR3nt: TGTGCCAGCAGTTATAGCGGGAGCACCTACGAGCAGTACTTC

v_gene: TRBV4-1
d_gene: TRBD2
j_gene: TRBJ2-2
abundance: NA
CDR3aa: CASSQGSGGSGELFF
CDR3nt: TGCGCCAGCAGCCAAGGTAGCGGGGGAAGCGGGGAGCTGTTTTTT

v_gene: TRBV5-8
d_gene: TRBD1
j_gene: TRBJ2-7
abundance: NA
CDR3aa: CASSQKDRGPYEQYF
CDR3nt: TGTGCCAGCAGCCAGAAAGACAGGGGGCCCTACGAGCAGTACTTC

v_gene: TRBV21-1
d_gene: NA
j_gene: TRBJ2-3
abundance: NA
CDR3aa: CASSKWSSGESGADTQYF
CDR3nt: TGTGCCAGCAGCAAATGGTCATCGGGGGAGAGTGGGGCAGATACGCAGTATTTT

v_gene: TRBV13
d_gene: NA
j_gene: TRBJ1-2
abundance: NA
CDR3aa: CASSSARTRYGYTF
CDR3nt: TGTGCCAGCAGCTCTGCAAGGACACGATATGGCTACACCTTC

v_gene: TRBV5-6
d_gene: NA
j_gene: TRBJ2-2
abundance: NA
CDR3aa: CASSLTVTGELFF
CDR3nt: TGTGCCAGCAGCTTGACAGTCACCGGGGAGCTGTTTTTT

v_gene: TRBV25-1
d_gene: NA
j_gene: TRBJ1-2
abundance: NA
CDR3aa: CASSEFGSSNYGYTF
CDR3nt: TGTGCCAGCAGTGAATTTGGTAGTTCTAACTATGGCTACACCTTC

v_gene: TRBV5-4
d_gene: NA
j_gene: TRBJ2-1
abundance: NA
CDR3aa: CASNYIYNEQFF
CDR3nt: TGTGCCAGCAACTACATCTACAATGAGCAGTTCTTC

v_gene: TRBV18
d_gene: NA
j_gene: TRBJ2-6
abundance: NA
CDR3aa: CASSPQSRESGANVLTF
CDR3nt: TGTGCCAGCTCACCACAATCCCGAGAATCTGGGGCCAACGTCCTGACTTTC